The 16 T cell receptor beta chains presented below share a single source sample, sequenced in a study of blood T cell repertoires in COVID-19. Profiled with immunoSEQ multiplex PCR; TCRdb holds only in-frame clones, not every one. The sample consists of around 150,000 clones, over 60% of them appearing once. Material: peripheral blood. The receptors stem from a man in his fifties or sixties with acute or convalescent COVID-19.

This chain links TRBV27 with TRBJ1-2; TRBD1 matches at 8 bases. The germline CDR1 and CDR2 sequences are MNHEY and SMNVEV (reference sequence). V gave up 3 bases and J gave up 6 bases; unmatched junction bases: 9. This CDR3 is 15 amino acids long. CDR3 sequence (DNA): TGTGCCAGCAGTTTCGAACGCGACAGGGGACATGGCTACACCTTC. It yields the protein CASSFERDRGHGYTF.

The chain has TRBV11-1 and TRBJ1-3, with TRBD1 matching over 8 bases. The germline CDR1 and CDR2 sequences are SGHAT and FQDESV (reference sequence). V shed 3 bases and J 5 bases; nucleotides not matched to a gene: 6. CDR3 length equals 15 residues. The CDR3: CASSLRGQGRNTIYF. The CDR3, as DNA: TGTGCCAGCAGCTTGCGTGGACAGGGAAGAAACACCATATATTTT.

This clone has only one observation. The V and J genes are TRBV4-3 and TRBJ2-7; 10 nucleotides line up with TRBD1. CDR3 size: 15 residues. CDR1 is LGHNA, CDR2 YSLEER, per germline. J lost 0 bases, V lost 4 bases, and 3 bases had no gene match. The DNA of the CDR3 is TGCGCCAGCAGCCTCGGGACAGGGGCCTCCTACGAGCAGTACTTC. Encoded protein: CASSLGTGASYEQYF.

The chain employs TRBV15 and TRBJ2-2; weak D call: TRBD1 (7 bases). Deletions cut 0 bases from V and 4 bases from J, with 15 bases between. The CDR3 covers 17 residues. From germline, CDR1 is LNHNV and CDR2 YYDKDF (reference sequence). CDR3 residues: CATSRDWQGEVTGELFF. CDR3 nucleotides: TGTGCCACCAGCAGAGATTGGCAGGGGGAGGTCACCGGGGAGCTGTTTTTT. The full variable domain, in which reference TRBV15 and TRBJ2-2 provide the parts outside the CDR3, is DAMVIQNPRYQVTQFGKPVTLSCSQTLNHNVMYWYQQKSSQAPKLLFHYYDKDFNNEADTPDNFQSRRPNTSFCFLDIRSPGLGDTAMYLCATSRDWQGEVTGELFFGEGSRLTVL.

The table lists this clone with a few counts. V gene TRBV29-1 combines with J gene TRBJ1-1, with unresolved D. This CDR3 contains 11 residues. V lost 8 bases, J lost 0 bases, and 7 bases lay in between. CDR1 and CDR2 from the germline V gene are SQVTM and ANQGSEA. This CDR3 is CSLAVNTEAFF. Written as DNA, the CDR3 is TGCAGCCTGGCGGTGAACACTGAAGCTTTCTTT.

The chain carries TRBV10-3 and TRBJ2-7, with D possibly TRBD2 on 5 matching bases. The V gene lost 4 bases and the J gene lost 0 bases, with 7 bases spanning the gap. The CDR3 consists of 13 residues. Looked up from germline, CDR1 is ENHRY and CDR2 is SYGVKD. The CDR3 nucleotides are TGTGCCATCAGTGCCGGGGTCTCCTACGAGCAGTACTTC. Amino acids: CAISAGVSYEQYF.

The V gene is TRBV11-3, the J gene TRBJ2-7; D possibly corresponds to TRBD1 (5 bases). This CDR3 comprises 11 residues. Trimming pared 0 bases from V and 10 bases from J, leaving 7 bases between. Germline loops: CDR1 SGHNT, CDR2 YENEEA. Here the CDR3 reads CASSLEGEQYF. The CDR3 region has the DNA TGTGCCAGCAGCTTAGAAGGGGAACAGTACTTC. The variable domain in full, with the rest retrieved from reference TRBV11-3 and TRBJ2-7, is EAGVVQSPRYKIIEKKQPVAFWCNPISGHNTLYWYLQNLGQGPELLIRYENEEAVDDSQLPKDRFSAERLKGVDSTLKIQPAELGDSAVYLCASSLEGEQYFGPGTRLTVT.

The sample holds a few counts of this clone. The rearrangement uses TRBV7-8 and TRBJ1-5; D might be TRBD1 (6 bases). The CDR3 loop spans 13 amino acids. V lost 5 bases and J 7 bases, leaving 12 bases between the germline ends. Germline V CDR1 and CDR2: SGHVS, FQNEAQ. In nucleotides, the CDR3 is TGTGCCAGCAGCACAGGGCCCTCCCAGCCCCAGCATTTT. Its translation is CASSTGPSQPQHF.

The rearrangement uses TRBV5-8 and TRBJ1-3, with 8 bases identical to TRBD1. Per germline, CDR1 SGHTS and CDR2 YDEGEE. The junction had 8 bases not matched to a gene; V was cut back by 1 base and J by 8 bases. CDR3 length: 15 amino acids. DNA for the CDR3: TGTGCCAGCAGCTTGCCTTGGACAGGGTTGGACACCATATATTTT. Its protein product is CASSLPWTGLDTIYF.

This sequence joins TRBV5-4 and TRBJ2-5; 10 bases fit TRBD2. Unmatched junction bases numbered 5, after V lost 1 base and J lost 5 bases. Germline V gene lookup returns CDR1 SGHNT and CDR2 YYREEE (reference sequence). This CDR3 region has 15 residues. CDR3 in amino acids: CASSLHSGGVETQYF. The CDR3 DNA reads as TGTGCCAGCAGCTTGCACAGCGGGGGGGTGGAGACCCAGTACTTC.

This clone is deemed medium-sized (0.01 to 0.1%). The chain couples TRBV7-2 to TRBJ2-3; 8 bases are a match to TRBD2. The CDR3 is 16 residues long. The junction had 5 bases not matched to a gene; V was cut back by 1 base and J by 2 bases. The germline CDR1 and CDR2 sequences are SGHTA and FQGNSA. CDR3 sequence reads: CASSLVLAEPTDTQYF. The CDR3 DNA is TGTGCCAGCAGCTTAGTACTAGCGGAACCCACAGATACGCAGTATTTT.

The chain combines TRBV6-6 with TRBJ2-1; 11 bases match TRBD2. The CDR3 contains 15 residues. V lost 6 bases to trimming and J lost 6 bases; unmatched junction nucleotides: 7. CDR1 is MNHNY and CDR2 is SVGAGI in the germline V gene (reference sequence). As DNA, the CDR3 is TGTGCCAGCAGGGAGATTAGCGGGGGGGCCAATGAGCAGTTCTTC. Its protein is CASREISGGANEQFF.

The chain has TRBV19 and TRBJ1-1; no clear D. Looked up from germline, CDR1 is LNHDA and CDR2 is SQIVND (reference sequence). V lost 6 bases and J 0 bases, leaving 8 bases between the germline ends. This CDR3 contains 13 residues. The CDR3 loop is CASRTLMNTEAFF. In nucleotides, the CDR3 is TGTGCCAGTAGGACACTTATGAACACTGAAGCTTTCTTT.

This clone was recorded many times. This sequence joins TRBV14 and TRBJ1-4, with D tentatively TRBD1 (5 bases). CDR1 is SGHDN, CDR2 FVKESK, per germline. The CDR3 sequence is 15 residues long. V was pared by 1 base and J by 8 bases, with 14 bases between. CDR3 DNA sequence: TGTGCCAGCAGCCAAGGTCTGGGAAGGGGCGAAAAACTGTTTTTT. Translating gives CASSQGLGRGEKLFF.

The chain uses TRBV6-1 and TRBJ1-5; weak D call: TRBD1 (5 bases). Germline values: CDR1 MNHNS, CDR2 SASEGT. V lost 3 bases and J lost 0, with 9 bases in between. The CDR3 consists of 15 residues. The CDR3 reads CASSETAYSNQPQHF. Written as DNA, the CDR3 is TGTGCCAGCAGTGAGACAGCCTATAGCAATCAGCCCCAGCATTTT.

J is TRBJ1-1 and V is TRBV21-1; the table gives TRBD1 as D, unverified against the DNA. TRBV21-1 is recorded as a pseudogene. CDR3 length: 12 residues. The CDR3 here is CAGGTLNTEAFF. In nucleotides, the CDR3 is TGTGCCGGTGGGACACTGAACACTGAAGCTTTCTTT.